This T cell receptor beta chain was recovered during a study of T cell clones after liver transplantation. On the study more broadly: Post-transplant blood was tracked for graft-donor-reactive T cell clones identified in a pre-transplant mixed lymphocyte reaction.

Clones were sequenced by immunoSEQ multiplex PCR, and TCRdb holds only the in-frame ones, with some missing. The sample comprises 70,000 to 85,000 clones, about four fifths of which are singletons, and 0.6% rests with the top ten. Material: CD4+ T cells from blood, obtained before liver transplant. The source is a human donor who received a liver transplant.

The DNA of the CDR3 is TGCGCCAGCAGCCAAGAGTACAGGGGGCTGGGTGGCTACACCTTC. It is translated as CASSQEYRGLGGYTF. J is TRBJ1-2 and V is TRBV4-3; 9 bases line up with TRBD1. The CDR3 is made up of 15 amino acids. The germline gives CDR1 LGHNA, CDR2 YSLEER. The trim removed 0 bases at V and 7 bases at J, leaving 6 bases unmatched.